This T cell receptor (beta chain) was obtained from a study of Graves' ophthalmopathy and Graves' hyperthyroidism (dated 2018 in TCRdb). Broadly, across the study: Peripheral blood was collected at initial diagnosis, before any treatment. To tell Graves' ophthalmopathy apart from Graves' hyperthyroidism, and to predict which patients would progress to ophthalmopathy, the study relied on TCR beta repertoire signatures. In total, some 140 blood samples were TCR-sequenced: approximately 42 ophthalmopathy, under 85 hyperthyroidism and some 17 hyperthyroidism-to-ophthalmopathy patients. A discovery set of about a hundred patients (43 ophthalmopathy, under 65 stable hyperthyroidism) was enrolled to explore V-J signatures distinguishing ophthalmopathy from hyperthyroidism. An independent validation cohort comprised some 19 hyperthyroidism patients and some 16 patients who later progressed from hyperthyroidism to ophthalmopathy. In roughly 6 hyperthyroidism patients, T-cell repertoires of thyroid tissue and blood were compared. Following sample collection, hyperthyroidism patients were given methimazole at a starting dose of 30 mg daily, and ophthalmopathy patients were given high-dose intravenous methylprednisolone. The full study reports these points: Most of the expanded thyroid clonotypes with a frequency above 0.001 were also detected in blood, and it was suggested that the thyroid immune response may be reflected by blood repertoires. No statistical method was used to predetermine the sample size, and group allocation was not hidden from the investigators. Ophthalmopathy was separated from stable hyperthyroidism by the 13-signature model with just under 90% sensitivity and approximately 84% specificity in cross-validation and with 80%/75% in the test set. In validation, the model predicted ophthalmopathy progression with about 71% sensitivity and about 73% specificity; eleven to twelve predicted patients were CT-confirmed with GO in a median of approximately six months.

Ophthalmopathy patients had moderately to severely active disease, Clinical Activity Score of at least 3, NOSPECS grade of at least 4, and disease duration under 3 months. Patients with other autoimmune diseases, uncontrolled infections, pregnancy or lactation were excluded from the study. Clinical symptoms, serum thyroxine, TRAb, thyroid ultrasound and orbital computed tomography formed the basis of the diagnosis. Ficoll-Paque density gradient centrifugation was used to isolate PBMCs from 10 ml of fresh peripheral blood. Trizol reagent was used to extract the total RNA, and its quality was then checked on an Agilent 2100 Bioanalyzer. Reading the germline V gene (reference sequence) gives CDR1 LNHDA and CDR2 SQIVND. The CDR3, from cysteine to phenylalanine, totals 14 residues. Only the CDR3 region is kept as DNA, spanning 42 bases read in frame from base 1. Ends trimmed: V by 3 bases, J by 7 bases; bases unmatched to a gene: 9.

This clonotype was found a few times. Its antigen has not been determined. The input lacks base qualities; no much larger clone sits a single base away. For repertoire sequencing, the TCR beta CDR3 regions were amplified from RNA transcripts. The first round of RT-PCR was done with HTBI primers and the Qiagen OneStep RT-PCR kit, and was followed by a second round of multiplex PCR, then size selection and purification. Sequencing of the libraries was carried out on an Illumina HiSeq2000 in paired-end mode with 100 bp reads. The paper's processing steps were these. Reads were processed with SOAPnuke, discarding reads with adapters, uncalled bases, mean Phred below 15, or no exact constant-primer or identifier match. COPE v1.2.5 was used to merge the high-quality paired reads. Each unique nucleotide sequence was treated as a clonotype, and MiTCR v1.1 was used to align the clonotypes to the IMGT TRB V, D and J references. Analysis was restricted to V-J combinations with a frequency above 0.0001, which covered roughly 99% of repertoires. A TCR clonal expansion and chaos score per V-J combination was defined as the ratio of F50 clonal expansion to chaos observed in the TCRdist matrix. Welch's t-statistics and random forest were used to narrow the features down to 13 V-J combinations, which were then fed into a naive Bayes classifier. The Morisita-Horn index was used to measure how similar the thyroid and blood repertoires were. TCRdb applied fastp at Q25 and MiXCR to the public reads, then kept only in-frame beta chains. When rows share a CDR3 protein, they turn into one entry using the most common DNA and genes. Clone size and V and J calls follow TCRdb, not the original study. The sample records 300,000 to 350,000 distinct CDR3 sequences, roughly 17% of which are singletons. The top ten constitute roughly 12% of the sample.

The rearranged chain carries TRBV19 and TRBJ2-7; 7 nucleotides in the junction match TRBD2. Sample: peripheral blood. This TCR came from an adult man with Graves' ophthalmopathy. The bases are TGTGCCAGTAGTATCCCCGACACGGGAGGAGAGCAGTACTTC. It encodes CASSIPDTGGEQYF.